These 25 T cell receptor beta chains were all obtained from the same sample, sequenced in a study of blood T cell repertoires in COVID-19. Assay: immunoSEQ multiplex PCR; the TCRdb copy retains only in-frame clones and omits some. The table shows approximately 100,000 clones, with roughly 90% occurring only once. The sequencing input was peripheral blood. The receptors were gathered from a man aged 70 or older with acute or convalescent COVID-19.

This chain connects TRBV11-2 to TRBJ2-5; the D gene is possibly TRBD2 (5 bases). This CDR3 is 15 amino acids long. Deletions cut 0 bases from V and 5 bases from J, with 13 bases between. Germline CDR1 is SGHAT and CDR2 is FQNNGV. The CDR3 here is CASSLDHGGGETQYF. CDR3 sequence (DNA): TGTGCCAGCAGCTTAGATCATGGAGGCGGGGAGACCCAGTACTTC.

The rearrangement uses TRBV6-5 and TRBJ1-2; 8 nucleotides agree with TRBD1. Trimming at V came to 5 bases and at J to 8 bases, leaving 10 bases not matched to a gene. CDR3 length: 14 residues. Germline V gene lookup returns CDR1 MNHEY and CDR2 SVGAGI. The CDR3 spells CASSPMTGARGYTF. The CDR3 DNA reads as TGTGCCAGCAGTCCAATGACAGGGGCGAGGGGCTACACCTTC.

V usage is TRBV18 and J usage is TRBJ2-7; the D is unclear. The CDR3 consists of 13 residues. Between the trimmed V and J ends, which lost 6 bases and 4 bases, there was a span of 13 bases. The germline V gene has CDR1 KGHSH and CDR2 LQKENI. CDR3 bases: TGTGCCAGCTCCGCCACTTCTAGTTACGAGCAGTACTTC. Translating it yields CASSATSSYEQYF.

V and J are TRBV7-9 and TRBJ1-1; 8 bases are a match to TRBD1. Germline CDR1 and CDR2: SEHNR and FQNEAQ (reference sequence). This CDR3 contains 15 residues. V lost 5 bases, J lost 2 bases, and 7 bases stayed unmatched. The CDR3 is CASSPGQGGNTEAFF. As DNA, the CDR3 is TGTGCCAGCAGCCCCGGACAGGGAGGAAACACTGAAGCTTTCTTT.

This clone has only one observation. The chain combines TRBV5-4 with TRBJ1-3, with 8 positions matching TRBD1. Germline V lookup: CDR1 SGHNT, CDR2 YYREEE (reference sequence). After removal of 2 bases from V and 0 bases from J, the junction contained 10 bases not matched to a gene. The CDR3 sequence is 18 residues long. CDR3 sequence: CASSFNRDRFFSGNTIYF. The CDR3 bases are TGTGCCAGCAGCTTTAACCGGGACAGGTTTTTCTCTGGAAACACCATATATTTT.

This rearrangement joins TRBV24-1 to TRBJ2-5; the match to TRBD1 covers 9 bases. In germline, CDR1 is KGHDR, CDR2 SFDVKD. The J segment lost 3 bases and the V segment lost 2 bases, leaving 3 bases of the junction unmatched. CDR3 length: 15 residues. The CDR3 DNA is TGTGCCACCAGTGATTCTAGGACAGGGGAAGAGACCCAGTACTTC. Its protein is CATSDSRTGEETQYF.

The chain employs TRBV7-8 and TRBJ2-1; D is unresolved. This CDR3 region has 15 residues. Germline V gene lookup returns CDR1 SGHVS and CDR2 FQNEAQ. Trimming stripped 2 bases from V and 4 bases from J, with 12 bases between. CDR3 residues: CASSLFPGPYNEQFF. The DNA of the CDR3 is TGTGCCAGCAGCTTATTCCCAGGCCCTTACAATGAGCAGTTCTTC.

The chain uses TRBV27 and TRBJ2-2; D might be TRBD2 (7 bases). Trimming took off 5 bases at V and 6 bases at J, with 13 bases between the two ends. This CDR3 region has 14 residues. CDR1 and CDR2 from the germline V gene are MNHEY and SMNVEV (reference sequence). CDR3 in DNA: TGTGCCAGCAGTGGTGGGGGGGGCCCCGGGGAGCTGTTTTTT. Protein product: CASSGGGGPGELFF.

This chain links TRBV20-1 with TRBJ1-4; 10 positions match TRBD1. The length of the CDR3 is 14 residues. Trimming at V came to 3 bases and at J to 5 bases, leaving 3 bases not matched to a gene. The germline CDR1 and CDR2 sequences are DFQATT and SNEGSKA (reference sequence). In DNA, the CDR3 is TGCAGTGCTAGTAGGGACAGGGGAAATGAAAAACTGTTTTTT. Translated: CSASRDRGNEKLFF.

The chain links TRBV6-6 to TRBJ1-2, with 8 bases fitting TRBD1. The germline gives CDR1 MNHNY, CDR2 SVGAGI (reference sequence). The CDR3 runs to 15 residues. The V segment lost 5 bases and the J segment 5 bases; nucleotides outside the gene matches: 10. CDR3: CASSTSGGARYGYTF. DNA for the CDR3: TGTGCCAGCAGTACATCAGGGGGCGCAAGGTATGGCTACACCTTC.

The rearrangement links TRBV3-1 (or the pseudogene TRBV3-2) to TRBJ2-1; 10 bases fit TRBD2. CDR3 length equals 16 residues. V shed 0 bases and J 3 bases; nucleotides not matched to a gene: 2. The V gene's germline CDR1 is LGHDT and CDR2 YNNKEL (reference sequence). CDR3 protein: CASSQDTSGIYNEQFF. CDR3 bases: TGTGCCAGCAGCCAAGATACTAGCGGGATCTACAATGAGCAGTTCTTC.

The J gene is TRBJ1-6, the V gene TRBV19; no definite D call. The CDR3 runs to 16 residues. Germline CDR1 is LNHDA and CDR2 is SQIVND (reference sequence). V lost 2 bases and J lost 5, with 13 bases in between. CDR3 sequence (DNA): TGTGCCAGTAGTATACAGTCTTTTGGTAATAATTCACCCCTCCACTTT. It codes for CASSIQSFGNNSPLHF.

The genes are TRBV18 and TRBJ2-7; 11 bases agree with TRBD2. The CDR3 is made up of 18 amino acids. Germline V CDR1 and CDR2: KGHSH, LQKENI. J gave up 3 bases and V 2 bases, and 12 bases lay outside the gene matches. CDR3 in amino acids: CASSPRVKNGTSGYEQYF. Here the CDR3 DNA reads TGTGCCAGCTCACCAAGGGTAAAAAACGGGACTAGCGGCTACGAGCAGTACTTC.

The chain joins TRBV4-3 to TRBJ2-1; no clear D gene. The CDR3 spans 15 residues. V shed 1 base and J shed 8 bases, with 15 bases lying between them. Germline-derived CDR1 and CDR2 are LGHNA and YSLEER. The CDR3 sequence: CASSQGLSSLDEQFF. The CDR3 bases are TGCGCCAGCAGCCAAGGGTTGAGCTCTTTGGATGAGCAGTTCTTC.

V and J are TRBV6-5 and TRBJ2-7; 14 positions match TRBD2. There are 15 residues in the CDR3. The ends lost 2 bases at V and 4 bases at J; junction bases unmatched: 1. Germline lookup yields CDR1 MNHEY and CDR2 SVGAGI. Written as DNA, the CDR3 is TGTGCCAGCAGTTACGGGACTAGCGGGAGATACGAGCAGTACTTC. This codes for CASSYGTSGRYEQYF.

This chain links TRBV5-4 with TRBJ1-2; 8 bases map to TRBD1. Germline-derived CDR1 and CDR2 are SGHNT and YYREEE (reference sequence). Trimming cost V 4 bases and J 4 bases; bases outside gene matches: 9. This CDR3 has 15 residues. The CDR3 sequence: CASSQDRGLLYGYTF. The CDR3 nucleotides are TGTGCCAGCAGCCAAGACAGGGGCCTTCTCTATGGCTACACCTTC.

The genes are TRBV30 and TRBJ2-5; 8 bases fit TRBD2. The CDR3 is 14 amino acids. The J segment lost 4 bases and the V segment lost 3 bases, leaving 7 bases of the junction unmatched. Per the germline V gene, CDR1 is GTSNPN and CDR2 is SVGIG (reference sequence). The CDR3 loop is CAWRPGGATETQYF. The CDR3 nucleotides are TGTGCCTGGAGGCCCGGGGGGGCTACAGAGACCCAGTACTTC.

CDR3 in amino acids: CASSVPSGVYEQYF. The CDR3 DNA reads TGTGCCAGCAGCGTACCTAGCGGGGTCTACGAGCAGTACTTC. The V gene is TRBV27, the J gene TRBJ2-7; 9 bases line up with TRBD2. Germline V gene lookup returns CDR1 MNHEY and CDR2 SMNVEV (reference sequence). This CDR3 comprises 14 residues. V shed 6 bases and J 3 bases; nucleotides not matched to a gene: 6.

The chain is built from TRBV12-5 and TRBJ2-3, with 11 bases fitting TRBD2. CDR1 and CDR2 from the germline V gene are LGHNT and FRNRAP. There are 17 residues in the CDR3. The J segment lost 2 bases and the V segment lost 4 bases, leaving 8 bases of the junction unmatched. CDR3 region: CASGSPGLAVLTDTQYF. The CDR3 DNA sequence: TGTGCTAGTGGTTCGCCGGGACTAGCGGTTCTCACAGATACGCAGTATTTT.

The rearrangement links TRBV18 to TRBJ1-6; the D gene is possibly TRBD1 (5 bases). The V and J ends lost 1 base and 7 bases respectively, with 11 bases between them. From germline, CDR1 is KGHSH and CDR2 LQKENI. This CDR3 has 15 residues. The CDR3 is CASSPQSGYNSPLHF. The DNA for the CDR3 is TGTGCCAGCTCACCACAGTCAGGGTACAATTCACCCCTCCACTTT.

This sequence joins TRBV21-1 and TRBJ2-7; the D call TRBD2 from the table was never checked on the DNA. TRBV21-1 is designated a pseudogene. This CDR3 comprises 11 residues. CDR3 sequence (DNA): TGTGCCAGCAGCAATTTCCGCGAGCAGTACTTC. It codes for CASSNFREQYF.

The chain couples TRBV21-1 to TRBJ2-5; TRBD1 is taken as the D call from the table, unchecked against the DNA. TRBV21-1 is reported as a pseudogene. CDR3 size: 12 residues. CDR3 in DNA: TGTGCCAGCCTGACAGACCAAGAGACCCAGTACTTC. Its protein is CASLTDQETQYF.

The CDR3 sequence: CASSEFTANQPQHF. CDR3 nucleotides: TGTGCCAGCAGTGAATTTACAGCTAATCAGCCCCAGCATTTT. The chain couples TRBV25-1 to TRBJ1-5; no clear D gene. The CDR3 extends over 14 amino acids. The germline CDR1 and CDR2 sequences are MGHDK and SYGVNS. Trimming left V 1 base short and J 4 bases short, with 8 bases between.

The chain uses TRBV5-1 and TRBJ2-1; TRBD2 agrees at 11 bases. CDR1 and CDR2 (germline): SGHRS, YFSETQ. This CDR3 comprises 15 residues. V lost 3 bases and J lost 7; bases outside the gene matches: 6. The CDR3 DNA is TGCGCCAGCAGCTCCCTAGCGGGAGGATTGAATGAGCAGTTCTTC. Translation gives CASSSLAGGLNEQFF.

This clone was observed once. The chain couples TRBV6-5 to TRBJ2-5, with TRBD2 identical over 13 bases. The CDR3 is 15 amino acids. Germline V gene lookup returns CDR1 MNHEY and CDR2 SVGAGI. V was clipped by 7 bases and J by 2 bases; unmatched bases: 4. As DNA, the CDR3 is TGTGCCAGCACCGGACTAGCGGGGGTACAAGAGACCCAGTACTTC. Amino acids: CASTGLAGVQETQYF.